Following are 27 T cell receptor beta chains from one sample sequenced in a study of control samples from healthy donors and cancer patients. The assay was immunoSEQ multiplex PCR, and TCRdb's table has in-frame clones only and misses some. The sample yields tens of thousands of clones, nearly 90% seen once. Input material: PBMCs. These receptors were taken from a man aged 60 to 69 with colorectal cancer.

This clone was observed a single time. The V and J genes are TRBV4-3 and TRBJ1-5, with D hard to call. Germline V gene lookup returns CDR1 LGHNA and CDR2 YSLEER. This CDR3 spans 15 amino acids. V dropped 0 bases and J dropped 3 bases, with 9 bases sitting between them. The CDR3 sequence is CASSQDWSFNQPQHF. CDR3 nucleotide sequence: TGCGCCAGCAGCCAAGATTGGAGCTTCAATCAGCCCCAGCATTTT.

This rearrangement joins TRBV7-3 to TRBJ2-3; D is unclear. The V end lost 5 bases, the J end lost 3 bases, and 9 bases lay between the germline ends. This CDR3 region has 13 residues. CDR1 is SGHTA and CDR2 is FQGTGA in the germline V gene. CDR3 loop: CASSPPETDTQYF. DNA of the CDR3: TGTGCCAGCAGCCCTCCCGAAACAGATACGCAGTATTTT.

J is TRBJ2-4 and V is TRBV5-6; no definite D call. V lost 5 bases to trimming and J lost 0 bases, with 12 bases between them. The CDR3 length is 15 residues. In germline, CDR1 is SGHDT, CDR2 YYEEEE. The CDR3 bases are TGTGCCAGCAGTTTCAACGGCCTAGCCAAAAACATTCAGTACTTC. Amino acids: CASSFNGLAKNIQYF. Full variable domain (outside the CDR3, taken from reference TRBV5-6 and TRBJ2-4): DAGVTQSPTHLIKTRGQQVTLRCSPKSGHDTVSWYQQALGQGPQFIFQYYEEEERQRGNFPDRFSGHQFPNYSSELNVNALLLGDSALYLCASSFNGLAKNIQYFGAGTRLSVL.

The CDR3 spells CASSSGQNTEAFF. CDR3 nucleotide sequence: TGTGCCAGCAGCTCCGGACAAAACACTGAAGCTTTCTTT. J is TRBJ1-1 and V is TRBV5-4, with TRBD1 as a possible D gene (5 bases). The germline V gene has CDR1 SGHNT and CDR2 YYREEE (reference sequence). V lost 3 bases and J lost 2, with 8 bases in between. CDR3 length: 13 amino acids.

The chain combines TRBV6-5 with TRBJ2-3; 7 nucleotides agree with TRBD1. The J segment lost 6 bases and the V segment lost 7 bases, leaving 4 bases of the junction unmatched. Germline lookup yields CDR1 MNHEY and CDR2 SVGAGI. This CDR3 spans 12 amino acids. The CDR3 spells CASNTGADTQYF. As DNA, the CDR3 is TGTGCCAGCAATACAGGGGCCGATACGCAGTATTTT.

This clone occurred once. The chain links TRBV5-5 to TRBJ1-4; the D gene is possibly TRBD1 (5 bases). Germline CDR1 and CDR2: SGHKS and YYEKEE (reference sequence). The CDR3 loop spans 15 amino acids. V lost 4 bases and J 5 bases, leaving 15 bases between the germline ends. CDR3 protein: CASSLEGRQNEKLFF. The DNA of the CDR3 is TGTGCCAGCAGCCTAGAGGGGAGACAAAATGAAAAACTGTTTTTT.

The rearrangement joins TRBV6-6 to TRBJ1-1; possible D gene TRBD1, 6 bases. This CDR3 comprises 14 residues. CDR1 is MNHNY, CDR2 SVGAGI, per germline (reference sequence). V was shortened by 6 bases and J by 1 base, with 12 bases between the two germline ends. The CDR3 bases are TGTGCCAGCAGGCCACAGGGCCGGAACACTGAAGCTTTCTTT. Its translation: CASRPQGRNTEAFF.

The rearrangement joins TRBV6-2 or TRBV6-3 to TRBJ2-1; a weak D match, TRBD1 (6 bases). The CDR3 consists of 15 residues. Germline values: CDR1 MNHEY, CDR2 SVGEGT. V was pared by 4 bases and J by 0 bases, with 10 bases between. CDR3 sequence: CASSSDRISYNEQFF. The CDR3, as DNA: TGTGCCAGCAGTTCCGACAGGATCTCCTACAATGAGCAGTTCTTC.

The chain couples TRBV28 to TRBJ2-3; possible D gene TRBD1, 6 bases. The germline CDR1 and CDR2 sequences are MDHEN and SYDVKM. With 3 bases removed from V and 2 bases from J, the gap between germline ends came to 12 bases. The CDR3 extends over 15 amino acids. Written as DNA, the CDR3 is TGTGCCAGCAGTTTGATGGGGGCTCCCACAGATACGCAGTATTTT. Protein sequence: CASSLMGAPTDTQYF.

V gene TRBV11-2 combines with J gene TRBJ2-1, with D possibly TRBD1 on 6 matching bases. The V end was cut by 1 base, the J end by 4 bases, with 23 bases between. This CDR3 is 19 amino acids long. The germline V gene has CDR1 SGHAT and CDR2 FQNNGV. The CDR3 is CASSLGSGQGRKDYNEQFF. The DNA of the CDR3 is TGTGCCAGCAGCTTAGGATCTGGGCAGGGGCGAAAGGATTACAATGAGCAGTTCTTC.

In nucleotides, the CDR3 is TGTGCCAGCAGCCCTGCAGGGGGATACGAGCAGTACTTC. Translated: CASSPAGGYEQYF. This sequence joins TRBV7-9 and TRBJ2-7, with 7 bases matching TRBD1. CDR3 length equals 13 residues. The germline V gene encodes CDR1 SEHNR and CDR2 FQNEAQ (reference sequence). V lost 5 bases and J lost 4; bases outside the gene matches: 5.

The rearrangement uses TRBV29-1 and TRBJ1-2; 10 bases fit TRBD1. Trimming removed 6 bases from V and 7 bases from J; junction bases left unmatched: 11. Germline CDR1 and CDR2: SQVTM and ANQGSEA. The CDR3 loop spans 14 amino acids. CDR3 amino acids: CSVLGQGSLGGYTF. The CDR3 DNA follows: TGCAGCGTCCTGGGACAGGGGAGTTTGGGTGGCTACACCTTC. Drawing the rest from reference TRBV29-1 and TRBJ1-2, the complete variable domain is SAVISQKPSRDICQRGTSLTIQCQVDSQVTMMFWYRQQPGQSLTLIATANQGSEATYESGFVIDKFPISRPNLTFSTLTVSNMSPEDSSIYLCSVLGQGSLGGYTFGSGTRLTVV.

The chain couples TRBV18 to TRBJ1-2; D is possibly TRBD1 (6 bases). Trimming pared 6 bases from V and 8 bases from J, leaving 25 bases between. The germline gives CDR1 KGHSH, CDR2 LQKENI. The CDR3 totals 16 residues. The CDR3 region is CASSPNLQGNLWGYTF. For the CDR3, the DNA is TGTGCCAGCTCGCCAAACTTACAGGGAAACCTTTGGGGCTACACCTTC.

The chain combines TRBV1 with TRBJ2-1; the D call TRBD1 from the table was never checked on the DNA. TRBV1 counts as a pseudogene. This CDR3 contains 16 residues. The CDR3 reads CTSSQDRYRVRNEQFF. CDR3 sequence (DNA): TGCACCAGCAGCCAAGATAGGTACAGGGTTCGCAATGAGCAGTTCTTC.

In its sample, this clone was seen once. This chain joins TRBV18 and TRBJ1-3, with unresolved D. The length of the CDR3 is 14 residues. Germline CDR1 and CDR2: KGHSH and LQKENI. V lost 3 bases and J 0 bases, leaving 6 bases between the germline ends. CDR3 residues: CASSPESSGNTIYF. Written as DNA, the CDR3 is TGTGCCAGCTCACCCGAGAGCTCTGGAAACACCATATATTTT.

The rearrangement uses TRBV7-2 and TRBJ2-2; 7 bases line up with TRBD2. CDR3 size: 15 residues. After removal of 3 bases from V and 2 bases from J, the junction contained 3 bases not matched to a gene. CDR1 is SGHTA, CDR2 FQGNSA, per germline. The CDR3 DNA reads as TGTGCCAGCAGCTTGGCGGGGGACAACACCGGGGAGCTGTTTTTT. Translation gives CASSLAGDNTGELFF.

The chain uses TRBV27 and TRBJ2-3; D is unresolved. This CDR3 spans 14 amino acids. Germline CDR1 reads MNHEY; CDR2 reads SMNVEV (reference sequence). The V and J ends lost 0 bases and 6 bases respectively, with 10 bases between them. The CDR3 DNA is TGTGCCAGCAGTTTATCCCAGATACGGGATACGCAGTATTTT. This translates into CASSLSQIRDTQYF.

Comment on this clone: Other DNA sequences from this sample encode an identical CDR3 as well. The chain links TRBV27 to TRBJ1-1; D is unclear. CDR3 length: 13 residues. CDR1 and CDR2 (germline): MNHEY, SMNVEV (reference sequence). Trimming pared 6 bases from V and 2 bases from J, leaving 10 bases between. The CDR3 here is CASRPLDNTEAFF. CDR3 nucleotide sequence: TGTGCCAGCAGGCCTTTGGATAACACTGAAGCTTTCTTT.

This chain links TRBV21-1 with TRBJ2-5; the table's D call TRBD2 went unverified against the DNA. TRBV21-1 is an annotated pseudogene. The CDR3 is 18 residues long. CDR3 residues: CASSKRATSGGAGETQYF. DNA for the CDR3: TGTGCCAGCAGCAAAAGGGCGACTAGCGGGGGGGCAGGGGAGACCCAGTACTTC.

CDR3 nucleotide sequence: TGTGCCAGCAGCCCCCGTAGCGGGGGCCTCGGAGATACGCAGTATTTT. Its translation is CASSPRSGGLGDTQYF. The V and J genes are TRBV9 and TRBJ2-3; 9 nucleotides agree with TRBD2. V gave up 4 bases and J gave up 5 bases; unmatched junction bases: 11. Germline lookup yields CDR1 SGDLS and CDR2 YYNGEE. This CDR3 comprises 16 residues.

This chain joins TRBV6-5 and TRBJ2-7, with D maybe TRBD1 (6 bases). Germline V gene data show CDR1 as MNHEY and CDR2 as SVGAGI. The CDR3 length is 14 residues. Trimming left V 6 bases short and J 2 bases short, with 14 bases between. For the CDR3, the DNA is TGTGCCAGCAGGGGGGCCCGCCGCCCCTACGAGCAGTACTTC. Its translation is CASRGARRPYEQYF.

The CDR3 nucleotides read TGTGCCAGCAGCTTAGATGTGGCCCAGTACTTC. This encodes CASSLDVAQYF. J is TRBJ2-5 and V is TRBV7-9; D call uncertain. This CDR3 has 11 amino acids. Trimming stripped 1 base from V and 9 bases from J, with 6 bases between. CDR1 and CDR2 from the germline V gene are SEHNR and FQNEAQ (reference sequence).

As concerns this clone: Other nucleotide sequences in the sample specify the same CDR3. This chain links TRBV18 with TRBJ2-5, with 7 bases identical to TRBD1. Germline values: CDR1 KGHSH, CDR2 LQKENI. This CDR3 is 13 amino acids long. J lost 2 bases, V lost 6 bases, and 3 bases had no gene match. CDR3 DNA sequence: TGTGCCAGCTCCCCGGGACAGCAAGAGACCCAGTACTTC. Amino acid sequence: CASSPGQQETQYF.

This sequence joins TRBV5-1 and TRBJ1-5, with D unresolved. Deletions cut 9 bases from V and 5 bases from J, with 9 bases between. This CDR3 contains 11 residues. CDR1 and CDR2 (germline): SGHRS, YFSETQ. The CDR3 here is CATPGHQPQHF. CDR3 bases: TGCGCCACTCCGGGCCATCAGCCCCAGCATTTT. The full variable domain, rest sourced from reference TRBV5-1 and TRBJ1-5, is KAGVTQTPRYLIKTRGQQVTLSCSPISGHRSVSWYQQTPGQGLQFLFEYFSETQRNKGNFPGRFSGRQFSNSRSEMNVSTLELGDSALYLCATPGHQPQHFGDGTRLSIL.

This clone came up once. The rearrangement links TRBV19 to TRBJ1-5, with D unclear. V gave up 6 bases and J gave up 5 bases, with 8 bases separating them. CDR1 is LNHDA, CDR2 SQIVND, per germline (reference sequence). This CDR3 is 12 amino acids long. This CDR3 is CASRRGDQPQHF. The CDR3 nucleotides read TGTGCCAGTAGACGTGGCGATCAGCCCCAGCATTTT. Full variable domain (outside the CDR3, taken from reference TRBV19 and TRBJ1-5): DGGITQSPKYLFRKEGQNVTLSCEQNLNHDAMYWYRQDPGQGLRLIYYSQIVNDFQKGDIAEGYSVSREKKESFPLTVTSAQKNPTAFYLCASRRGDQPQHFGDGTRLSIL.

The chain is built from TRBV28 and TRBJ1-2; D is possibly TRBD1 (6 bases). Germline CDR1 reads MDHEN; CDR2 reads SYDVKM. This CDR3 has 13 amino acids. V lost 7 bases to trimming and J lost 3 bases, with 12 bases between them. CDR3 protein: CASTQGRDYGYTF. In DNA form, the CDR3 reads TGTGCCAGCACCCAGGGGCGAGACTATGGCTACACCTTC.

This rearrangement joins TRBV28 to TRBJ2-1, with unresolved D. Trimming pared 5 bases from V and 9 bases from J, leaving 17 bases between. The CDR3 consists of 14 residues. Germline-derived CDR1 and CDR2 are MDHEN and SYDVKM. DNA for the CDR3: TGTGCCAGCAGTCCCTTAGTAACCCGGATTGAGCAGTTCTTC. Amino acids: CASSPLVTRIEQFF.